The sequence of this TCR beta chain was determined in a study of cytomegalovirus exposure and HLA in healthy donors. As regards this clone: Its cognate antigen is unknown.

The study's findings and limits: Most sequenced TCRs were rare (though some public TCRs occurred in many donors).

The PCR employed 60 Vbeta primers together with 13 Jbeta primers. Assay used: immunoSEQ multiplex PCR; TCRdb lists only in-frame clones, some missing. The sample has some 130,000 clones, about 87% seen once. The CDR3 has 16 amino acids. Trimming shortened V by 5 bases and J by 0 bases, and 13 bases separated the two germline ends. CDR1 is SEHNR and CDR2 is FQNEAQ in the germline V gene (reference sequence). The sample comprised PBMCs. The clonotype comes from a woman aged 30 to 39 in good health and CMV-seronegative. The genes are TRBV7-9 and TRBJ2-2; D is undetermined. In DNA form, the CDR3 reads TGTGCCAGCAGCCCCCGACTCAGTGCGAACACCGGGGAGCTGTTTTTT. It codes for CASSPRLSANTGELFF.